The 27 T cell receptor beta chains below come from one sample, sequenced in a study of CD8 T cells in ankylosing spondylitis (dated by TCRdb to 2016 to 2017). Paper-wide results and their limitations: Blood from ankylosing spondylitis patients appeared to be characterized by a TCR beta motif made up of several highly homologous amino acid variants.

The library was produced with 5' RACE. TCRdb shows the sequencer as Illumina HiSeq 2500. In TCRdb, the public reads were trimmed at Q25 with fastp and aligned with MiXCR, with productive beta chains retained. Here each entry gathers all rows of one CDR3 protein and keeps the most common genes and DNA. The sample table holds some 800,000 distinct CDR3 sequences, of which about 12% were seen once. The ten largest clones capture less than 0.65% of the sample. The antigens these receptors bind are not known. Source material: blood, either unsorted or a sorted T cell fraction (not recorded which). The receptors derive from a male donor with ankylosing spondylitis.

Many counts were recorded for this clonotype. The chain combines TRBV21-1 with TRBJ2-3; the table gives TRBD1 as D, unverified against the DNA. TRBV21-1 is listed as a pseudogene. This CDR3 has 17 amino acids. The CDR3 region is CASSKYGRRPSTDTQYF. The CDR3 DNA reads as TGTGCCAGCAGCAAATACGGCAGGCGCCCTAGCACAGATACGCAGTATTTT.

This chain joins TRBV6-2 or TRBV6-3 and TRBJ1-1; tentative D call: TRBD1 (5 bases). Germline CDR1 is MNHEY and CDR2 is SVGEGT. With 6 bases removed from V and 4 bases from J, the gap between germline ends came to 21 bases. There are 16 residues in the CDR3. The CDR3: CASRLPPGTLGTEAFF. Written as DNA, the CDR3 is TGTGCCAGCAGGCTCCCCCCCGGGACCCTGGGCACTGAAGCTTTCTTT.

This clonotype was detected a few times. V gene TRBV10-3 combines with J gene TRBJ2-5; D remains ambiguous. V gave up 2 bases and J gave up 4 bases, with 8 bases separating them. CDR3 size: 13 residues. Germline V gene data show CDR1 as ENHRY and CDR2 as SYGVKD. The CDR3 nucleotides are TGTGCCATCAGTGAGAATACCGGAGAGACCCAGTACTTC. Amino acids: CAISENTGETQYF.

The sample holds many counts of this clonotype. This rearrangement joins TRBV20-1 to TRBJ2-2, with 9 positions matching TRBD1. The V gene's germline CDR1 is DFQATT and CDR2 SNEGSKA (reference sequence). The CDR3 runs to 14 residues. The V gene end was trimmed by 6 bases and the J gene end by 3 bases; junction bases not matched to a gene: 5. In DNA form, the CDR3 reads TGCAGTGCCTACCGGGACAGGGACACCGGGGAGCTGTTTTTT. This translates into CSAYRDRDTGELFF.

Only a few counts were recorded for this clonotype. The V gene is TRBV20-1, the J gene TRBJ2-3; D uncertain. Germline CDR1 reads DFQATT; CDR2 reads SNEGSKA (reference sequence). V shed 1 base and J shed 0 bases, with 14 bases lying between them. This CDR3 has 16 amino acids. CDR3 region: CSARGLGKFSTDTQYF. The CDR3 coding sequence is TGCAGTGCTAGAGGGCTAGGGAAATTTAGCACAGATACGCAGTATTTT.

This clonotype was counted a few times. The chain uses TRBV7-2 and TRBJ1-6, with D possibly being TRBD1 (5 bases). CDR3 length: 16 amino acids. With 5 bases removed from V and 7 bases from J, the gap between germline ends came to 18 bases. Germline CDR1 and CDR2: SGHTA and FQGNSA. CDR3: CASSLRWDLTNSPLHF. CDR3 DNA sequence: TGTGCCAGCAGCCTCCGGTGGGACTTAACGAATTCACCCCTCCACTTT. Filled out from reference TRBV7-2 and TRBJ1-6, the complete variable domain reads GAGVSQSPSNKVTEKGKDVELRCDPISGHTALYWYRQSLGQGLEFLIYFQGNSAPDKSGLPSDRFSAERTGGSVSTLTIQRTQQEDSAVYLCASSLRWDLTNSPLHFGNGTRLTVT.

Written as DNA, the CDR3 is TGCGCCAGCAGCTCAACCGGGACCCCTCAAGAGACCCAGTACTTC. This sequence encodes CASSSTGTPQETQYF. The genes are TRBV5-1 and TRBJ2-5; D may match TRBD1 or TRBD2 (5 bases each). CDR3 length equals 15 residues. The V gene lost 3 bases and the J gene lost 2 bases, with 14 bases spanning the gap. Germline V gene data show CDR1 as SGHRS and CDR2 as YFSETQ.

As DNA, the CDR3 is TGTGCCAGCAGTTACTCGATTTTGCGGCGGACCAATCAGCCCCAGCATTTT. Its translation: CASSYSILRRTNQPQHF. The chain is built from TRBV6-2 or TRBV6-3 and TRBJ1-5; D ambiguous. CDR1 is MNHEY, CDR2 SVGEGT, per germline. This CDR3 is built from 17 residues. Trimming removed 0 bases from V and 3 bases from J, with 15 bases in between.

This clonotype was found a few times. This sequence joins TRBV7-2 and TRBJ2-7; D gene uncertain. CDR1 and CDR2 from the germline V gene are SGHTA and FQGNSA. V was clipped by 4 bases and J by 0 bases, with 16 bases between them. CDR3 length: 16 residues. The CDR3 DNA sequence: TGTGCCAGCAGCTCTGCCCTTGGTCTACACTCCTACGAGCAGTACTTC. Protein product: CASSSALGLHSYEQYF.

DNA of the CDR3: TGTGCCAGCAGTTACTCTCTCCTAGCGGGGGGGGGCTCCTACGAGCAGTACTTC. Residues: CASSYSLLAGGGSYEQYF. The V gene is TRBV6-5, the J gene TRBJ2-7; TRBD2 matches at 12 bases. From germline, CDR1 is MNHEY and CDR2 SVGAGI. Germline trimming cut 0 bases from V and 0 bases from J; bases unmatched to any gene: 6. This CDR3 region has 18 residues.

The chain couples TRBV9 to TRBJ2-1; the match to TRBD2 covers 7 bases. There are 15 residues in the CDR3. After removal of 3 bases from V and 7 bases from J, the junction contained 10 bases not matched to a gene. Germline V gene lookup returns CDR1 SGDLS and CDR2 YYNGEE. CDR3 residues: CASSGPGTIRNEQFF. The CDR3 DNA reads TGTGCCAGCAGCGGCCCCGGGACTATTCGTAATGAGCAGTTCTTC.

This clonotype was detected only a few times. The CDR3 DNA reads TGTGCCAGCAGCCAAATTAACTCCTACGAGCAGTACTTC. Translated, it gives CASSQINSYEQYF. The chain is built from TRBV4-2 and TRBJ2-7; no definite D call. Germline V CDR1 and CDR2: LGHNA, YNFKEQ. Trimming pared 2 bases from V and 0 bases from J, leaving 5 bases between. The CDR3 runs to 13 residues.

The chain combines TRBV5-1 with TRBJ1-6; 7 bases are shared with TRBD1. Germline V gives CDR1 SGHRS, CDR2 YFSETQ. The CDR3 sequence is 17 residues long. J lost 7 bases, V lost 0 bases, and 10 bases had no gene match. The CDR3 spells CASSLDRGEDSNSPLHF. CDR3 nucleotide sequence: TGCGCCAGCAGCTTGGACAGGGGAGAGGATAGCAATTCACCCCTCCACTTT.

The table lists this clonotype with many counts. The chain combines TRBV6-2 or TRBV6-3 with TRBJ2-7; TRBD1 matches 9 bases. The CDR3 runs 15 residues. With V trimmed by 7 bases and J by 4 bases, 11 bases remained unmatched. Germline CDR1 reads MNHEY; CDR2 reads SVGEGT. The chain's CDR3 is CASNVRGTGTYEQYF. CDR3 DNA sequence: TGTGCCAGCAACGTACGCGGGACAGGGACGTACGAGCAGTACTTC.

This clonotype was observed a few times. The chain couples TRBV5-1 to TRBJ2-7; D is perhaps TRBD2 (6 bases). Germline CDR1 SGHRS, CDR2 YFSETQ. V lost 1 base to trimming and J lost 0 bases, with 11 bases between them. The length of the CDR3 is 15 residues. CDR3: CASSLTSGRSYEQYF. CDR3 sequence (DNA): TGCGCCAGCAGCTTGACGAGCGGGCGCTCCTACGAGCAGTACTTC.

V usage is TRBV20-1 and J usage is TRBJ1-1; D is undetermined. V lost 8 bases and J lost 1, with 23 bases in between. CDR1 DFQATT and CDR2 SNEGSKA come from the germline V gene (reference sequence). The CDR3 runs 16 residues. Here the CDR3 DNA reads TGCAGTTCTACACCATCCCTGGCGCCGGAGAACACTGAAGCTTTCTTT. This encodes CSSTPSLAPENTEAFF.

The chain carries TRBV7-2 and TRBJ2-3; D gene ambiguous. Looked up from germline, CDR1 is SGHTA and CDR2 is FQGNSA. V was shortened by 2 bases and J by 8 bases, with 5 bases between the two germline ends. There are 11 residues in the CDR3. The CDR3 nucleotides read TGTGCCAGCAGCTTAACATCTACGCAGTATTTT. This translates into CASSLTSTQYF.

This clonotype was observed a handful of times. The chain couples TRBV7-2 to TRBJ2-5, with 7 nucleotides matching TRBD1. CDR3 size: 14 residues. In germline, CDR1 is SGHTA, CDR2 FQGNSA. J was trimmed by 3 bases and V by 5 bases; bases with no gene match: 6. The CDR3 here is CASSRRDSEETQYF. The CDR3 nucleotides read TGTGCCAGCAGCCGCAGGGACAGCGAAGAGACCCAGTACTTC.

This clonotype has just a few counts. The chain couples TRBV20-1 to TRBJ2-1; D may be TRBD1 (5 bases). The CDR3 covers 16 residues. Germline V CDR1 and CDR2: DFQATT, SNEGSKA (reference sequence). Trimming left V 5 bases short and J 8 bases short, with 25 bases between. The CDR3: CSARLRRRTLGDEQFF. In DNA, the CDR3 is TGCAGTGCTCGTCTCCGGCGTCGCACTTTAGGGGATGAGCAGTTCTTC.

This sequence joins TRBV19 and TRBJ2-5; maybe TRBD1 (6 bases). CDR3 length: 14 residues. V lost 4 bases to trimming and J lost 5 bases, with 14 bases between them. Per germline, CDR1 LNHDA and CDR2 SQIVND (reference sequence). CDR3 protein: CASSNRQGWETQYF. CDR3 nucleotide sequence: TGTGCCAGTAGTAATAGGCAGGGGTGGGAGACCCAGTACTTC.

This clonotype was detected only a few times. This CDR3 is CSASYSRDTGELFF. In DNA, the CDR3 is TGCAGTGCTAGTTATTCACGGGACACCGGGGAGCTGTTTTTT. This rearrangement joins TRBV20-1 to TRBJ2-2; no definite D call. The CDR3 sequence is 14 residues long. Trimming took off 3 bases at V and 3 bases at J, with 11 bases between the two ends. Germline V gene lookup returns CDR1 DFQATT and CDR2 SNEGSKA (reference sequence).

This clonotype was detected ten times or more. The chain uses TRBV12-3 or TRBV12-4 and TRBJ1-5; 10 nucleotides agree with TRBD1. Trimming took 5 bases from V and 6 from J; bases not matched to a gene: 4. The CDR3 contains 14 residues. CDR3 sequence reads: CASSKGTGAQPQHF. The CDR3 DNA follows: TGTGCCAGCAGTAAAGGGACAGGGGCTCAGCCCCAGCATTTT.

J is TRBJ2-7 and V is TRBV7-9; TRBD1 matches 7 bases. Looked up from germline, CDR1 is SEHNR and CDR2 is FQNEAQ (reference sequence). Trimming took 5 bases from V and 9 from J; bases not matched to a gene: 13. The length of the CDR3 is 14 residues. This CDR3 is CASSPQGVGLTQYF. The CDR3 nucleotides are TGTGCCAGCAGCCCTCAGGGGGTAGGATTGACGCAGTACTTC.

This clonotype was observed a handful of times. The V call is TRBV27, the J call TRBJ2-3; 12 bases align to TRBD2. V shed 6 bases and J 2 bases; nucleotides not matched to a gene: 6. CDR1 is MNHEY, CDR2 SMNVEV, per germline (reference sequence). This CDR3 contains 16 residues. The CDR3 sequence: CASRLLAGGSTDTQYF. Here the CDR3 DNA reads TGTGCCAGCAGATTACTAGCGGGGGGTTCCACAGATACGCAGTATTTT.

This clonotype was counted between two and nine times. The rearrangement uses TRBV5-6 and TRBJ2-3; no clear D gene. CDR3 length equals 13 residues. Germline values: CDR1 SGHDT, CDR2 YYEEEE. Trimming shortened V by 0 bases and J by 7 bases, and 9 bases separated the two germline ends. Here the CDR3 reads CASSLVLSNTQYF. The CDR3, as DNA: TGTGCCAGCAGCTTGGTCCTGAGTAATACGCAGTATTTT.

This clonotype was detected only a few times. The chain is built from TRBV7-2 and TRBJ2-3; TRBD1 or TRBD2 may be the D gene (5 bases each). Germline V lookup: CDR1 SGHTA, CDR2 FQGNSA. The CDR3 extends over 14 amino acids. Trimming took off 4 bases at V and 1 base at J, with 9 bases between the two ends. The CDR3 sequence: CASSWGYGTDTQYF. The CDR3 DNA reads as TGTGCCAGCAGCTGGGGGTACGGCACAGATACGCAGTATTTT.

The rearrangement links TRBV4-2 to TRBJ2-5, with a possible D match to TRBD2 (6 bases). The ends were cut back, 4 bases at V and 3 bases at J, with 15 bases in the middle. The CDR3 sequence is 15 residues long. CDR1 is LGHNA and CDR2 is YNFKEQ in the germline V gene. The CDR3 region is CASSRASVEEETQYF. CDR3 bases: TGTGCCAGCAGCCGGGCTAGCGTAGAGGAAGAGACCCAGTACTTC.